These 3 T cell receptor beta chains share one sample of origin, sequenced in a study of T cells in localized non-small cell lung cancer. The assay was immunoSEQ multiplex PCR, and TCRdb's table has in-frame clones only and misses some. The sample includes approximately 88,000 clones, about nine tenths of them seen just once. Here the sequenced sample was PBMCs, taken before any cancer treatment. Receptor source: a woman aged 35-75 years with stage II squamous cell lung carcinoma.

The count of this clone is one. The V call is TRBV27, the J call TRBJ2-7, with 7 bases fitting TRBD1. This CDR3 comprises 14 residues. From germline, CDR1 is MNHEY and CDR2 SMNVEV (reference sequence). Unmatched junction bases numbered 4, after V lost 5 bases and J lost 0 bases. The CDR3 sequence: CASSATGFSYEQYF. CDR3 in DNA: TGTGCCAGCAGTGCGACAGGGTTCTCCTACGAGCAGTACTTC.

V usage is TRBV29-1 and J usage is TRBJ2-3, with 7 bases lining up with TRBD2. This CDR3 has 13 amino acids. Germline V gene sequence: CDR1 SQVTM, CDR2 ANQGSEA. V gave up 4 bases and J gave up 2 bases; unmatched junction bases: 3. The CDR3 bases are TGCAGCGTTGCCGCGGGAGTCACAGATACGCAGTATTTT. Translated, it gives CSVAAGVTDTQYF.

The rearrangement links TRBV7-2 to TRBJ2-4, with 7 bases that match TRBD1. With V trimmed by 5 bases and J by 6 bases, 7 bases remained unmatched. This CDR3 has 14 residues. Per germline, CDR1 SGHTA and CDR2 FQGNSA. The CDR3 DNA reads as TGTGCCAGCAGCCGCCCAGGGACAGTAAACATTCAGTACTTC. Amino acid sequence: CASSRPGTVNIQYF.